This T cell receptor (beta chain) was retrieved from a study of vaccination and CD4 T cells after COVID-19. About the research overall: The study enrolled six male and four female convalescents, two of whom were Hispanic. A CEFX pool, an HIV-1 Nef pool, or no peptide went to control cultures.

Germline V gene sequence: CDR1 GTSNPN, CDR2 SVGIG (reference sequence). Trimming shortened V by 0 bases and J by 0 bases, and 6 bases separated the two germline ends. The CDR3 length is 14 residues. Treatment described: approximately nine-day PBMC culture with coronavirus spike peptide pools or control peptides (ViraFEST assay). Sequencing of cultured CD4+ T cell DNA used the Oncomine TCR Beta short-read assay. MiXCR was run by TCRdb on the PCR reads, yielding one entry per CDR3 protein. Among some 12,000 distinct CDR3 sequences listed, less than 40% were seen once. Concerning this clonotype itself: Its antigen is still unknown.

Study findings and constraints: Of the reactive clones in convalescent patients, a median 86.3% showed up only post-vaccination.

Material: cultured CD4+ T cells from blood. The chain carries TRBV30 and TRBJ1-3, with D hard to call. This TCR was recovered from a human donor with COVID-19. The CDR3 region has the DNA TGTGCCTGGAGTGTGGGATCCTCTGGAAACACCATATATTTT. This gives the protein CAWSVGSSGNTIYF.